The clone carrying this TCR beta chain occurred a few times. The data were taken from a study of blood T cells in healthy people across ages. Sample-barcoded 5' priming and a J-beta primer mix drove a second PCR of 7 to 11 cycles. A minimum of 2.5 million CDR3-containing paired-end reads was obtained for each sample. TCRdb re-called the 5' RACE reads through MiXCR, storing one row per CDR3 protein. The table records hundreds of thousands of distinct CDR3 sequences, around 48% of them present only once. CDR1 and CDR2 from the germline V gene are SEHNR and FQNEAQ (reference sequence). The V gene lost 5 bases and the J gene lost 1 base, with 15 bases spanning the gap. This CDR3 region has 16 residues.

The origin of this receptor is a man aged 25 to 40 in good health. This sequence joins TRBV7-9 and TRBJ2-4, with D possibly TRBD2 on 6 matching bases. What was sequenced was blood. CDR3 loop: CASSLPSANAKNIQYF. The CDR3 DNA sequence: TGTGCCAGCAGCCTCCCTAGCGCGAACGCCAAAAACATTCAGTACTTC. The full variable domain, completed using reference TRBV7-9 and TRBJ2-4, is DTGVSQNPRHKITKRGQNVTFRCDPISEHNRLYWYRQTLGQGPEFLTYFQNEAQLEKSRLLSDRFSAERPKGSFSTLEIQRTEQGDSAMYLCASSLPSANAKNIQYFGAGTRLSVL.